This TCR beta chain was recovered during a study of TIL therapy for anti-PD-1-resistant metastatic lung cancer. Turning to the study itself: Tumors had a median PD-L1 proportion score of around 6.4%. Half of patients were current or former smokers. The study, taken as a whole, reports: Many TIL product clones were absent from baseline tumor, suggesting clonal contraction.

This clone has only a few counts. The target antigen is unknown. The germline CDR1 and CDR2 sequences are MGHRA and YSYEKL. Trimming pared 4 bases from V and 9 bases from J, leaving 22 bases between. This CDR3 spans 17 amino acids. Described time point: pre-treatment sample, taken before nivolumab and TIL therapy. The tumor samples were excised metastases, mostly pleural nodules or supraclavicular lymph nodes. Sequencing used immunoSEQ v3. Clones were read by immunoSEQ multiplex PCR, and TCRdb kept only the in-frame ones, dropping some. The sample yields 95,000 or so clones, just over 65% seen once. The TCR sequence derives from a person between 25 and 80 years old with non-small cell lung cancer. The gene calls are TRBV4-1 and TRBJ1-6; D remains unclear. The sample consisted of tumor tissue, taken at baseline. CDR3 coding DNA: TGCGCCAGCAGCCTGGCCTCTGGGCGCGCGATGGGTTCACCCCTCCACTTT. This codes for CASSLASGRAMGSPLHF.